The source of this TCR beta chain is a study of cytomegalovirus exposure and HLA in healthy donors. This CDR3 contains 12 residues. J gave up 8 bases and V 10 bases, and 5 bases lay outside the gene matches. CDR1 is MNHEY, CDR2 SMNVEV, per germline (reference sequence). Amplification used 60 Vbeta primers and 13 Jbeta primers. The protocol was immunoSEQ multiplex PCR, while the TCRdb copy is restricted to in-frame clones and leaves out a portion. The table has approximately 200,000 clones, roughly 85% seen once. Points on this clone: Antigen: not known.

Study-wide findings and caveats: A highly shared variant cluster was judged a likely technical artifact.

This sequence originates from a woman aged 30 to 39 in good health and CMV-seropositive. The rearrangement uses TRBV27 and TRBJ1-4; 9 nucleotides align to TRBD1. The sample consisted of PBMCs. The CDR3 bases are TGTGCCACGGGACAGGGTGACGAAAAACTGTTTTTT. Amino acids: CATGQGDEKLFF. Combining the CDR3 with reference TRBV27 and TRBJ1-4 gives the whole variable domain EAQVTQNPRYLITVTGKKLTVTCSQNMNHEYMSWYRQDPGLGLRQIYYSMNVEVTDKGDVPEGYKVSRKEKRNFPLILESPSPNQTSLYFCATGQGDEKLFFGSGTQLSVL.